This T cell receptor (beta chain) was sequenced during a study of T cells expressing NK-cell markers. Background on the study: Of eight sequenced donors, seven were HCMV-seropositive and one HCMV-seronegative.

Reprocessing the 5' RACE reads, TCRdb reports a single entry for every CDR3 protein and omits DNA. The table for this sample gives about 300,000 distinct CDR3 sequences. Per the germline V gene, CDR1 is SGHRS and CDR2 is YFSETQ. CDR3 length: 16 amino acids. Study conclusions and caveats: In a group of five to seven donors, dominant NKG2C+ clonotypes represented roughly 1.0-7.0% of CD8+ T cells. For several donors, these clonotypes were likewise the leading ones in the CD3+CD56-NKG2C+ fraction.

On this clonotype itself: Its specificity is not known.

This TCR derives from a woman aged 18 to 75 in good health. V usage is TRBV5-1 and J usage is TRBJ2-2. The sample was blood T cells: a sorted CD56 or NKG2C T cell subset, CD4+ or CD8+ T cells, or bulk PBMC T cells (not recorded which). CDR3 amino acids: CASSPAGYPNTGELFF.